Shown below are 24 T cell receptor beta chains from a single sample sequenced in a study of CD8 T cells in Susac syndrome. With random hexamers, roughly 0.45 to 1 ug RNA was reverse transcribed. MiXCR, run by TCRdb on the immunoSEQ multiplex PCR reads, gives a single entry per CDR3 protein. The sample lists 250,000 to 300,000 distinct CDR3 sequences, almost 85% seen once, with around 0.2% in the top ten. The sample was CD8+ T cells from PBMCs. The receptors stem from a human donor with multiple sclerosis.

This chain links TRBV4-3 with TRBJ1-5; D is undetermined. The V and J ends lost 0 bases and 2 bases respectively, with 8 bases between them. The germline CDR1 and CDR2 sequences are LGHNA and YSLEER. This CDR3 is 15 amino acids long. The chain's CDR3 is CASSQERQGNQPQHF. The CDR3 region has the DNA TGCGCCAGCAGCCAAGAGCGGCAGGGCAATCAGCCCCAGCATTTT.

This clonotype was picked up a small number of times. This chain connects TRBV20-1 to TRBJ2-7; D gene unclear. The V gene's germline CDR1 is DFQATT and CDR2 SNEGSKA (reference sequence). The CDR3 sequence is 13 residues long. Trimming removed 3 bases from V and 0 bases from J, with 9 bases in between. CDR3 DNA sequence: TGCAGTGCTAGGCCCCAGTCCTCCTACGAGCAGTACTTC. This codes for CSARPQSSYEQYF.

The V call is TRBV5-1, the J call TRBJ2-2; TRBD1 matches 7 bases. This CDR3 spans 17 amino acids. The germline gives CDR1 SGHRS, CDR2 YFSETQ. J gave up 1 base and V 0 bases, and 6 bases lay outside the gene matches. The chain's CDR3 is CASSLGDRAKNTGELFF. The CDR3 region has the DNA TGCGCCAGCAGCTTGGGCGACAGGGCCAAGAACACCGGGGAGCTGTTTTTT.

This clonotype was detected once. V and J are TRBV29-1 and TRBJ2-2; D remains unclear. CDR3 size: 12 residues. CDR1 SQVTM and CDR2 ANQGSEA come from the germline V gene. Trimming took 4 bases from V and 5 from J, leaving 8 bases between them. The CDR3 region has the DNA TGCAGCGTTGCTCACCATACCGGGGAGCTGTTTTTT. Protein: CSVAHHTGELFF.

This clonotype was observed once. The gene calls are TRBV13 and TRBJ2-7, with no clear D. The V end lost 5 bases, the J end lost 7 bases, and 12 bases lay between the germline ends. This CDR3 spans 12 amino acids. CDR1 PRHDT and CDR2 FYEKMQ come from the germline V gene (reference sequence). Here the CDR3 DNA reads TGTGCCAGCAGCCCCCACCCTAAAGAGCAGTACTTC. This codes for CASSPHPKEQYF.

The chain combines TRBV28 with TRBJ2-7, with D perhaps matching TRBD1 (5 bases). This CDR3 is 17 amino acids long. V was cut by 1 base and J by 2 bases, with 18 bases left in between. Per germline, CDR1 MDHEN and CDR2 SYDVKM. In nucleotides, the CDR3 is TGTGCCAGCAGTTTATCGTTTGAAGGGGCCAGACCCTACGAGCAGTACTTC. Its translation: CASSLSFEGARPYEQYF.

The gene calls are TRBV12-5 and TRBJ2-7; tentatively, D is TRBD1 (5 bases). The CDR3 totals 15 residues. The V gene lost 6 bases and the J gene lost 2 bases, with 17 bases spanning the gap. Germline-derived CDR1 and CDR2 are LGHNT and FRNRAP. CDR3 sequence: CASGTSTVYPYEQYF. The CDR3 DNA follows: TGTGCTAGTGGGACCTCGACAGTCTACCCCTACGAGCAGTACTTC.

V gene TRBV30 combines with J gene TRBJ1-1, with unresolved D. Germline CDR1 GTSNPN, CDR2 SVGIG (reference sequence). The CDR3 runs 12 residues. Trimming removed 4 bases from V and 5 bases from J, with 11 bases in between. This CDR3 is CAWNPGRTEAFF. The CDR3 DNA is TGTGCCTGGAATCCGGGTAGGACTGAAGCTTTCTTT.

The rearrangement links TRBV30 to TRBJ1-1; no clear D. This CDR3 comprises 13 residues. The germline gives CDR1 GTSNPN, CDR2 SVGIG (reference sequence). Trimming took off 5 bases at V and 3 bases at J, with 13 bases between the two ends. CDR3 bases: TGTGCCTGGCTTGTGGTGGAGTACACTGAAGCTTTCTTT. This encodes CAWLVVEYTEAFF.

V and J are TRBV29-1 and TRBJ1-1, with 7 bases identical to TRBD1. CDR1 is SQVTM, CDR2 ANQGSEA, per germline. Unmatched junction bases numbered 0, after V lost 2 bases and J lost 3 bases. This CDR3 is 12 amino acids long. This CDR3 reads CSVEQGDTEAFF. CDR3 nucleotide sequence: TGCAGCGTTGAACAGGGGGACACTGAAGCTTTCTTT. The full variable domain, rest sourced from reference TRBV29-1 and TRBJ1-1, is SAVISQKPSRDICQRGTSLTIQCQVDSQVTMMFWYRQQPGQSLTLIATANQGSEATYESGFVIDKFPISRPNLTFSTLTVSNMSPEDSSIYLCSVEQGDTEAFFGQGTRLTVV.

This clonotype was counted between two and nine times. V and J are TRBV5-6 and TRBJ1-2; no reliable D call. CDR3 length: 15 amino acids. V was clipped by 1 base and J by 3 bases, with 13 bases between them. CDR1 SGHDT and CDR2 YYEEEE come from the germline V gene. The CDR3 sequence is CASSLTRRPDYGYTF. CDR3 nucleotides: TGTGCCAGCAGCTTGACGCGTCGACCGGACTATGGCTACACCTTC.

The chain uses TRBV2 and TRBJ1-1; D not certain. CDR3 length equals 14 residues. Per the germline V gene, CDR1 is SNHLY and CDR2 is FYNNEI. Between the trimmed V and J ends, which lost 6 bases and 1 base, there was a span of 12 bases. CDR3 in DNA: TGTGCCAGCAGCCCAGGTAGAGGGAACACTGAAGCTTTCTTT. Protein: CASSPGRGNTEAFF.

This clonotype was detected once. The J gene is TRBJ1-5, the V gene TRBV5-6, with D possibly matching TRBD1 (5 bases). Per the germline V gene, CDR1 is SGHDT and CDR2 is YYEEEE. V dropped 1 base and J dropped 0 bases, with 8 bases sitting between them. The CDR3 contains 15 residues. CDR3 nucleotide sequence: TGTGCCAGCAGCTTGTATGGGGGTAGCAATCAGCCCCAGCATTTT. Its protein is CASSLYGGSNQPQHF.

This chain uses TRBV4-1 with TRBJ2-7; D is unclear. Germline V gene sequence: CDR1 MGHRA, CDR2 YSYEKL. Trimming pared 1 base from V and 2 bases from J, leaving 12 bases between. The CDR3 spans 15 residues. In DNA form, the CDR3 reads TGCGCCAGCAGCCAAGTCGAAGGACCTCCCTACGAGCAGTACTTC. It encodes CASSQVEGPPYEQYF.

V is TRBV6-4 and J is TRBJ2-1; D is undetermined. CDR1 and CDR2 from the germline V gene are MRHNA and SNTAGT. The V gene lost 2 bases and the J gene lost 9 bases, with 14 bases spanning the gap. The length of the CDR3 is 14 residues. CDR3 amino acids: CASSDSMSTGEQFF. The CDR3 nucleotides read TGTGCCAGCAGTGACAGCATGTCTACCGGTGAGCAGTTCTTC.

CDR3 in DNA: TGTGCCAGCAGTGCCCCACAGGGGGCTGGGGACATTCAGTACTTC. Its translation: CASSAPQGAGDIQYF. The chain carries TRBV28 and TRBJ2-4, with 9 positions matching TRBD1. V lost 5 bases, J lost 8 bases, and 10 bases stayed unmatched. The germline gives CDR1 MDHEN, CDR2 SYDVKM. The CDR3 spans 15 residues.

The chain is built from TRBV5-6 and TRBJ2-3; 8 bases align to TRBD1. J gave up 5 bases and V 4 bases, and 18 bases lay outside the gene matches. Germline CDR1 reads SGHDT; CDR2 reads YYEEEE. The length of the CDR3 is 18 residues. Here the CDR3 reads CASSHPTSGTGFLDTQYF. The DNA for the CDR3 is TGTGCCAGCAGCCACCCAACGTCCGGGACAGGCTTTTTAGATACGCAGTATTTT.

The chain joins TRBV27 to TRBJ1-2; 7 bases align to TRBD1. The CDR3 is made up of 16 amino acids. After removal of 3 bases from V and 8 bases from J, the junction contained 15 bases not matched to a gene. The germline V gene encodes CDR1 MNHEY and CDR2 SMNVEV (reference sequence). CDR3 in DNA: TGTGCCAGCAGTTTTAGCGGGACAGCCCCCCGGAAGGGCTACACCTTC. Protein product: CASSFSGTAPRKGYTF.

This clonotype was recorded only once. This sequence joins TRBV6-6 and TRBJ2-6; D is uncertain. CDR1 is MNHNY and CDR2 is SVGAGI in the germline V gene (reference sequence). V gave up 6 bases and J gave up 0 bases, with 12 bases separating them. This CDR3 is 16 amino acids long. DNA for the CDR3: TGTGCCAGCAGCGCTTCAGAGCCCTCTGGGGCCAACGTCCTGACTTTC. Its translation is CASSASEPSGANVLTF.

The chain combines TRBV27 with TRBJ2-7; no firm D call. Trimming cost V 8 bases and J 2 bases, with 4 bases left between them. The germline CDR1 and CDR2 sequences are MNHEY and SMNVEV (reference sequence). The CDR3 runs 10 residues. The CDR3 DNA is TGTGCCAGCGGGGCCTACGAGCAGTACTTC. Its protein is CASGAYEQYF.

The V gene is TRBV2, the J gene TRBJ2-1, with a possible D match to TRBD2 (6 bases). CDR3 size: 15 residues. The ends were cut back, 7 bases at V and 6 bases at J, with 19 bases in the middle. Per the germline V gene, CDR1 is SNHLY and CDR2 is FYNNEI. CDR3 region: CASIPGVLASNEQFF. The CDR3 region has the DNA TGTGCCAGCATCCCCGGGGTCCTAGCGTCCAATGAGCAGTTCTTC. Variable domain in full (rest from reference TRBV2 and TRBJ2-1): EPEVTQTPSHQVTQMGQEVILRCVPISNHLYFYWYRQILGQKVEFLVSFYNNEISEKSEIFDDQFSVERPDGSNFTLKIRSTKLEDSAMYFCASIPGVLASNEQFFGPGTRLTVL.

The genes are TRBV15 and TRBJ1-1; D not resolved. The ends were cut back, 5 bases at V and 4 bases at J, with 8 bases in the middle. The germline CDR1 and CDR2 sequences are LNHNV and YYDKDF (reference sequence). CDR3 length equals 12 residues. The CDR3 spells CATSSRPTEAFF. In nucleotides, the CDR3 is TGTGCCACCAGCTCCAGGCCCACTGAAGCTTTCTTT.

The chain links TRBV7-9 to TRBJ1-5, with no clear D. Germline CDR1 reads SEHNR; CDR2 reads FQNEAQ (reference sequence). The CDR3 runs to 14 residues. Between the trimmed V and J ends, which lost 5 bases and 5 bases, there was a span of 13 bases. CDR3 loop: CASSGSGLYQPQHF. CDR3 bases: TGTGCCAGCAGCGGCAGTGGACTTTATCAGCCCCAGCATTTT.

This clonotype was detected only a few times. The chain links TRBV6-2 or TRBV6-3 to TRBJ2-1, with 7 positions matching TRBD2. J was trimmed by 3 bases and V by 4 bases; bases with no gene match: 9. Germline V gene data show CDR1 as MNHEY and CDR2 as SVGEGT. This CDR3 has 16 residues. The CDR3 sequence: CASSWGLGGSYNEQFF. The CDR3, as DNA: TGTGCCAGCAGTTGGGGACTTGGCGGGAGCTACAATGAGCAGTTCTTC.